This TCR beta chain was sequenced in a study of radiotherapy plus CTLA-4 blockade in lung cancer. The table came from immunoSEQ multiplex PCR; TCRdb's copy has only in-frame clones and leaves some out. The sample holds around 72,000 clones, roughly 78% seen once. The sequence derives from a human donor with non-small cell lung cancer who had a complete response to radiotherapy plus ipilimumab. Sequenced here: peripheral blood, sampled from a patient treated with radiotherapy plus ipilimumab.

In DNA form, the CDR3 reads TGTGCCAGCAGCTTAAAAGCCAGCTTCACAGATACGCAGTATTTT. Its translation: CASSLKASFTDTQYF. This chain uses TRBV7-6 with TRBJ2-3; D call uncertain. Trimming removed 2 bases at V and 2 bases at J, with 11 bases between. Per germline, CDR1 SGHVS and CDR2 FNYEAQ. The CDR3 sequence is 15 residues long.